This passage covers 30 T cell receptor beta chains from one sample sequenced in a study of shared clonotypes between healthy human individuals. TCRdb keeps only in-frame clones here, not all; method: immunoSEQ multiplex PCR. The table lists 2 million to 2.5 million clones, around 90% of them singletons, with 0.37% in the top ten. Sequenced: naive CD4+ T cells from PBMCs. Documented subset: CD45RA+ positively selected. All receptors derive from a man aged 18 to 35 in good health. Some clones in this sample may be carry-over from other donors' samples.

This sequence joins TRBV5-1 and TRBJ2-1; tentative D call: TRBD2 (5 bases). Germline CDR1 SGHRS, CDR2 YFSETQ. CDR3 size: 13 residues. V was clipped by 2 bases and J by 6 bases, with 9 bases between them. The CDR3 region is CASSFSRGNEQFF. In DNA form, the CDR3 reads TGCGCCAGCAGCTTCTCACGGGGCAATGAGCAGTTCTTC.

This chain links TRBV28 with TRBJ2-7, with D perhaps TRBD1 (7 bases). The V gene lost 6 bases and the J gene lost 2 bases, with 17 bases spanning the gap. CDR1 and CDR2 from the germline V gene are MDHEN and SYDVKM. The CDR3 consists of 15 residues. The CDR3 protein is CASSLATGITYEQYF. CDR3 sequence (DNA): TGTGCCAGCAGCCTAGCGACAGGGATCACCTACGAGCAGTACTTC. The variable domain in full, completed from reference TRBV28 and TRBJ2-7, reads DVKVTQSSRYLVKRTGEKVFLECVQDMDHENMFWYRQDPGLGLRLIYFSYDVKMKEKGDIPEGYSVSREKKERFSLILESASTNQTSMYLCASSLATGITYEQYFGPGTRLTVT.

To note about this clone: The same CDR3 is also encoded by other DNA sequences in this sample. The chain is built from TRBV27 and TRBJ2-5; a possible D gene is TRBD1 (5 bases). The germline CDR1 and CDR2 sequences are MNHEY and SMNVEV (reference sequence). This CDR3 comprises 14 residues. The germline V and J ends were trimmed by 2 bases and 1 base, with 8 bases remaining between them. The CDR3 DNA follows: TGTGCCAGCAGTTTAAGGGGTGGCCAAGAGACCCAGTACTTC. Translating it yields CASSLRGGQETQYF.

The chain links TRBV2 to TRBJ2-7, with 10 nucleotides matching TRBD2. The CDR3 has 16 residues. The V gene end was trimmed by 4 bases and the J gene end by 2 bases; junction bases not matched to a gene: 8. CDR1 SNHLY and CDR2 FYNNEI come from the germline V gene. The CDR3 nucleotides read TGTGCCAGCAGTGTGGATAGCGGGAGGCTGGCCTACGAGCAGTACTTC. Its protein product is CASSVDSGRLAYEQYF.

The V call is TRBV30, the J call TRBJ2-7; the D gene is possibly TRBD2 (5 bases). V was cut by 1 base and J by 5 bases, with 18 bases left in between. Per the germline V gene, CDR1 is GTSNPN and CDR2 is SVGIG (reference sequence). The CDR3 runs to 15 residues. The CDR3 protein is CAWSEIGKPNHEQYF. CDR3 sequence (DNA): TGTGCCTGGAGTGAAATCGGGAAGCCCAACCACGAGCAGTACTTC.

The rearrangement uses TRBV7-9 and TRBJ2-4, with D tentatively TRBD1 (5 bases). Germline V gene lookup returns CDR1 SEHNR and CDR2 FQNEAQ (reference sequence). The germline V and J ends were trimmed by 5 bases and 12 bases, with 23 bases remaining between them. CDR3 length: 15 residues. CDR3 protein: CASSATGHRPPTQYF. CDR3 sequence (DNA): TGTGCCAGCAGCGCAACCGGCCACAGGCCCCCAACTCAGTACTTC.

This chain links TRBV7-6 with TRBJ1-5, with 10 positions matching TRBD1. V shed 5 bases and J 5 bases; nucleotides not matched to a gene: 3. CDR3 size: 14 residues. Germline V gives CDR1 SGHVS, CDR2 FNYEAQ. The CDR3 coding sequence is TGTGCCAGCAGCGCCGGGACAGGGGATCAGCCCCAGCATTTT. Translated: CASSAGTGDQPQHF.

This chain connects TRBV19 to TRBJ1-4; the D gene is possibly TRBD1 (6 bases). The V gene's germline CDR1 is LNHDA and CDR2 SQIVND (reference sequence). The CDR3 is made up of 15 amino acids. Trimming cost V 4 bases and J 7 bases, with 16 bases left between them. The CDR3 DNA is TGTGCCAGTAGTACCCTCGGGGGGCGTGTTGAAAAACTGTTTTTT. Translating gives CASSTLGGRVEKLFF. The full variable domain, completed using reference TRBV19 and TRBJ1-4, is DGGITQSPKYLFRKEGQNVTLSCEQNLNHDAMYWYRQDPGQGLRLIYYSQIVNDFQKGDIAEGYSVSREKKESFPLTVTSAQKNPTAFYLCASSTLGGRVEKLFFGSGTQLSVL.

In its sample, this clone was seen once. This chain links TRBV5-5 with TRBJ1-5; 7 nucleotides agree with TRBD1. With V trimmed by 5 bases and J by 2 bases, 7 bases remained unmatched. Per germline, CDR1 SGHKS and CDR2 YYEKEE (reference sequence). CDR3 length: 15 amino acids. In DNA, the CDR3 is TGTGCCAGCAGATCCGACAGGGAAGGCAATCAGCCCCAGCATTTT. Its protein product is CASRSDREGNQPQHF.

In this sample, this clone turned up once. The chain recombines TRBV7-2 with TRBJ1-2; D ambiguous. This CDR3 has 15 residues. Looked up from germline, CDR1 is SGHTA and CDR2 is FQGNSA. V was clipped by 0 bases and J by 5 bases, with 13 bases between them. The CDR3 reads CASSLAAVLRYGYTF. CDR3 nucleotide sequence: TGTGCCAGCAGCTTAGCCGCAGTCCTACGGTATGGCTACACCTTC.

This chain links TRBV18 with TRBJ2-1; no clear D gene. The CDR3 loop spans 15 amino acids. Trimming stripped 1 base from V and 8 bases from J, with 15 bases between. In germline, CDR1 is KGHSH, CDR2 LQKENI. The CDR3 here is CASSPLAMWADEQFF. The CDR3 coding sequence is TGTGCCAGCTCACCACTGGCTATGTGGGCCGATGAGCAGTTCTTC.

The chain is built from TRBV28 and TRBJ2-7; possibly TRBD2 for D (5 bases). The CDR3 extends over 14 amino acids. Trimming shortened V by 5 bases and J by 2 bases, and 13 bases separated the two germline ends. CDR1 is MDHEN, CDR2 SYDVKM, per germline. The CDR3 loop reads CASSLVPGAYEQYF. The CDR3 coding sequence is TGTGCCAGCAGTCTCGTGCCCGGGGCCTACGAGCAGTACTTC.

The V gene is TRBV7-2, the J gene TRBJ2-3, with D hard to call. The ends were cut back, 3 bases at V and 2 bases at J, with 12 bases in the middle. The CDR3 extends over 15 amino acids. In germline, CDR1 is SGHTA, CDR2 FQGNSA. The CDR3 here is CASSLLGGTTDTQYF. CDR3 nucleotide sequence: TGTGCCAGCAGCTTGTTGGGCGGAACCACAGATACGCAGTATTTT.

The genes are TRBV7-9 and TRBJ2-3; a weak D match, TRBD1 (6 bases). The V and J ends lost 3 bases and 0 bases respectively, with 13 bases between them. CDR3 length: 16 amino acids. Germline values: CDR1 SEHNR, CDR2 FQNEAQ (reference sequence). CDR3 sequence: CASSFSPQGSTDTQYF. The CDR3 nucleotides are TGTGCCAGCAGCTTCTCCCCACAGGGTAGCACAGATACGCAGTATTTT.

The chain joins TRBV6-5 to TRBJ2-2; 13 nucleotides match TRBD2. CDR1 is MNHEY and CDR2 is SVGAGI in the germline V gene. This CDR3 has 14 residues. The V gene end was trimmed by 6 bases and the J gene end by 6 bases; junction bases not matched to a gene: 1. For the CDR3, the DNA is TGTGCCAGCAGCACTAGCGGGAGGGCCGGGGAGCTGTTTTTT. This gives the protein CASSTSGRAGELFF.

The J gene is TRBJ2-7, the V gene TRBV5-5; 7 positions agree with TRBD1. CDR3 length: 15 amino acids. Trimming at V came to 0 bases and at J to 9 bases, leaving 12 bases not matched to a gene. The germline V gene encodes CDR1 SGHKS and CDR2 YYEKEE (reference sequence). The CDR3 spells CASSLAGTEQKGQYF. In DNA form, the CDR3 reads TGTGCCAGCAGCTTGGCCGGGACAGAGCAAAAAGGGCAGTACTTC.

The gene calls are TRBV18 and TRBJ2-5; perhaps D is TRBD1 or TRBD2 (5 bases each). The CDR3 has 16 residues. Trimming took 3 bases from V and 5 from J, leaving 19 bases between them. The germline V gene has CDR1 KGHSH and CDR2 LQKENI. Here the CDR3 reads CASSPRLPGTEETQYF. The CDR3 DNA sequence: TGTGCCAGCTCACCGCGTCTACCCGGGACGGAGGAGACCCAGTACTTC.

The chain recombines TRBV4-1 with TRBJ2-3; D may be TRBD2 (6 bases). The germline CDR1 and CDR2 sequences are MGHRA and YSYEKL. The CDR3 consists of 14 residues. CDR3 sequence: CASRAGLTTDTQYF. CDR3 nucleotide sequence: TGCGCTTCGAGGGCCGGACTAACCACAGATACGCAGTATTTT.

The CDR3 reads CASSLLSGKYPQHF. CDR3 nucleotide sequence: TGTGCCAGCAGTCTACTTTCGGGAAAGTACCCCCAGCATTTT. This sequence joins TRBV28 and TRBJ1-5, with D hard to call. Germline-derived CDR1 and CDR2 are MDHEN and SYDVKM. Trimming left V 5 bases short and J 10 bases short, with 18 bases between. The CDR3 covers 14 residues.

The chain is built from TRBV11-1 and TRBJ2-7; D is ambiguous. The V end lost 1 base, the J end lost 0 bases, and 13 bases lay between the germline ends. Germline V gene data show CDR1 as SGHAT and CDR2 as FQDESV (reference sequence). This CDR3 has 16 amino acids. CDR3 nucleotide sequence: TGTGCCAGCAGCTTAGTTGGCAGTTCTAGCTCCTACGAGCAGTACTTC. Its protein product is CASSLVGSSSSYEQYF.

This clone was detected once. The chain employs TRBV10-3 and TRBJ1-3; perhaps TRBD1 as D (6 bases). This CDR3 has 15 residues. Looked up from germline, CDR1 is ENHRY and CDR2 is SYGVKD. The ends were cut back, 10 bases at V and 2 bases at J, with 18 bases in the middle. Written as DNA, the CDR3 is TGTGCCACCGCTTTCCCGGCAGGGGCTGGAAACACCATATATTTT. Its protein is CATAFPAGAGNTIYF.

This chain joins TRBV30 and TRBJ2-3; weak D call: TRBD2 (5 bases). Germline V gives CDR1 GTSNPN, CDR2 SVGIG (reference sequence). V lost 4 bases and J 3 bases, leaving 11 bases between the germline ends. The CDR3 extends over 13 amino acids. This CDR3 is CAWNSGITDTQYF. The CDR3 region has the DNA TGTGCCTGGAACTCCGGGATAACAGATACGCAGTATTTT.

V is TRBV10-3 and J is TRBJ2-5; no definite D call. CDR3 length: 13 amino acids. Per the germline V gene, CDR1 is ENHRY and CDR2 is SYGVKD. V was pared by 0 bases and J by 5 bases, with 7 bases between. The CDR3 region has the DNA TGTGCCATCAGTGAGTCGGTGAGGGAGACCCAGTACTTC. Translated, it gives CAISESVRETQYF.

The chain combines TRBV7-3 with TRBJ2-7; 8 bases are a match to TRBD1. Trimming removed 5 bases from V and 6 bases from J; junction bases left unmatched: 3. CDR3 size: 12 residues. From germline, CDR1 is SGHTA and CDR2 FQGTGA. Written as DNA, the CDR3 is TGTGCCAGCAGCACTGACAGGGGCGAGCAGTACTTC. Encoded protein: CASSTDRGEQYF.

V gene TRBV30 combines with J gene TRBJ2-7; D gene ambiguous. Germline CDR1 is GTSNPN and CDR2 is SVGIG (reference sequence). The CDR3 has 15 amino acids. Trimming shortened V by 0 bases and J by 2 bases, and 14 bases separated the two germline ends. CDR3 nucleotide sequence: TGTGCCTGGAGTGTACGGCTGGAACGAACCTACGAGCAGTACTTC. Translation gives CAWSVRLERTYEQYF.

The genes are TRBV28 and TRBJ1-4; 7 nucleotides line up with TRBD1. The CDR3 sequence is 15 residues long. Trimming at V came to 2 bases and at J to 3 bases, leaving 3 bases not matched to a gene. The germline V gene encodes CDR1 MDHEN and CDR2 SYDVKM. The CDR3 DNA sequence: TGTGCCAGCAGTTTACAGGGGGGGGCTAATGAAAAACTGTTTTTT. It codes for CASSLQGGANEKLFF.

This chain joins TRBV7-3 and TRBJ1-1; D unresolved. The CDR3 extends over 15 amino acids. Trimming cost V 2 bases and J 1 base, with 11 bases left between them. From germline, CDR1 is SGHTA and CDR2 FQGTGA. The CDR3 spells CASSLLKAQNTEAFF. The CDR3 DNA sequence: TGTGCCAGCAGCTTATTGAAGGCCCAGAACACTGAAGCTTTCTTT. The entire variable domain, with the rest obtained from reference TRBV7-3 and TRBJ1-1, is as follows: GAGVSQTPSNKVTEKGKYVELRCDPISGHTALYWYRQSLGQGPEFLIYFQGTGAADDSGLPNDRFFAVRPEGSVSTLKIQRTERGDSAVYLCASSLLKAQNTEAFFGQGTRLTVV.

V gene TRBV5-1 combines with J gene TRBJ1-1; TRBD1 agrees at 9 bases. With V trimmed by 3 bases and J by 4 bases, 7 bases remained unmatched. In germline, CDR1 is SGHRS, CDR2 YFSETQ. The CDR3 totals 15 residues. Written as DNA, the CDR3 is TGCGCCAGCAGCTCGACAGGGGGTGGCGGCACTGAAGCTTTCTTT. Encoded protein: CASSSTGGGGTEAFF.

This chain links TRBV7-8 with TRBJ2-5; D may correspond to TRBD1 or TRBD2 (5 bases each). CDR1 and CDR2 (germline): SGHVS, FQNEAQ. The CDR3 is 13 residues long. Trimming cost V 5 bases and J 2 bases, with 9 bases left between them. The CDR3 nucleotides are TGTGCCAGCAGCACGGGACGACAAGAGACCCAGTACTTC. It is translated as CASSTGRQETQYF.

This chain joins TRBV7-3 and TRBJ2-7; 16 bases align to TRBD2. V dropped 0 bases and J dropped 7; count of bases not matched to a gene: 0. From germline, CDR1 is SGHTA and CDR2 FQGTGA. The CDR3 has 15 amino acids. This CDR3 is CASSLTGLAGGEQYF. The CDR3 bases are TGTGCCAGCAGCTTAACGGGACTAGCGGGAGGGGAGCAGTACTTC.